These T cell receptor beta chains were read from a single sample in a study of blood T cell repertoires in COVID-19. The assay was immunoSEQ multiplex PCR, and TCRdb's table has in-frame clones only and misses some. The profile shows 73,000 or so clones, roughly four fifths of them singletons. Material: peripheral blood. These receptors were obtained from a woman aged 60-70 years with acute or convalescent COVID-19. Both conserved end residues are part of each CDR3. Each record gives: D gene, clone size, J gene, V gene, CDR3 protein, CDR3 DNA. A D gene is named only where the DNA matches it firmly. A row's size may be missing; if present it is once, few, many or a size class.

>-|-|TRBJ1-2|TRBV2
CASSEDWAGPSYGYTF
TGTGCCAGCAGTGAAGATTGGGCAGGGCCTAGCTATGGCTACACCTTC
>-|-|TRBJ1-1|TRBV7-3
CASSQTEAFF
TGTGCCAGCAGCCAGACTGAAGCTTTCTTT
>-|once|TRBJ2-1|TRBV24-1
CATSDSAGRGAYNEQFF
TGTGCCACCAGTGATTCCGCCGGCAGGGGGGCCTACAATGAGCAGTTCTTC
>TRBD1|-|TRBJ1-1|TRBV6-5
CASSFTGGTLEAFF
TGTGCCAGCAGTTTCACAGGGGGAACGCTTGAAGCTTTCTTT
>TRBD1|-|TRBJ1-5|TRBV27
CASGFGQGYQPQHF
TGTGCCAGCGGGTTTGGACAGGGTTATCAGCCCCAGCATTTT
>TRBD1|-|TRBJ1-2|TRBV18
CASSPRGTGERDGYTF
TGTGCCAGCTCACCCCGCGGGACAGGGGAAAGAGATGGCTACACCTTC
>TRBD1|-|TRBJ1-2|TRBV11-2
CASRRTGDNYGYTF
TGTGCCAGCAGAAGGACAGGGGATAACTATGGCTACACCTTC
>TRBD1|once|TRBJ1-2|TRBV5-4
CASSRDSYGYTF
TGTGCCAGCAGCAGGGACAGCTATGGCTACACCTTC
>-|-|TRBJ1-2|TRBV7-3
CASSPNGVGGYTF
TGTGCCAGCAGCCCAAACGGGGTGGGCGGCTACACCTTC
>-|once|TRBJ1-2|TRBV9
CASSEPETGYHPNYGYTF
TGTGCCAGCAGCGAGCCAGAAACAGGGTACCACCCGAACTATGGCTACACCTTC
>-|once|TRBJ1-1|TRBV13
CASSNPSGAEAFF
TGTGCCAGCAGCAACCCCTCCGGGGCTGAAGCTTTCTTT
>-|-|TRBJ1-1|TRBV7-3
CASSLKGSGDPTNTEAFF
TGTGCCAGCAGCTTAAAAGGTTCAGGGGACCCCACAAACACTGAAGCTTTCTTT
>-|once|TRBJ1-5|TRBV30
CAWSREGDQPQHF
TGTGCCTGGAGTAGGGAGGGGGATCAGCCCCAGCATTTT
>TRBD1|-|TRBJ1-5|TRBV7-9
CASSLGQGFYNQPQHF
TGTGCCAGCAGCTTGGGACAGGGCTTTTATAATCAGCCCCAGCATTTT
>TRBD1|few|TRBJ1-6|TRBV19
CASTPGGRINSPLHF
TGTGCCAGTACTCCAGGGGGACGGATTAATTCACCCCTCCACTTT
>TRBD1|-|TRBJ1-1|TRBV6-6
CASSYRTGEAEAFF
TGTGCCAGCAGTTACCGGACAGGGGAAGCTGAAGCTTTCTTT
>-|few|TRBJ2-3|TRBV20-1
CSASDSQSSTDTQYF
TGCAGTGCTAGTGATAGCCAATCTAGCACAGATACGCAGTATTTT
>-|once|TRBJ1-1|TRBV2
CASSEGARGTEAFF
TGTGCCAGCAGTGAAGGGGCGAGGGGGACTGAAGCTTTCTTT
>-|-|TRBJ1-6|TRBV10-1
CASSESGLNPLHF
TGCGCCAGCAGTGAGTCCGGACTTAATCCCCTCCACTTT
>TRBD1|-|TRBJ1-6|TRBV6-5
CASSSPSGQKNSPLHF
TGTGCCAGCAGTTCCCCTTCGGGACAGAAGAATTCACCCCTCCACTTT
>-|-|TRBJ1-1|TRBV21-1
CASSTQTGATEAFF
TGTGCCAGCAGCACCCAGACAGGCGCGACTGAAGCTTTCTTT
>-|once|TRBJ1-4|TRBV2
CASTVSGRLNEKLFF
TGTGCCAGCACGGTTTCAGGGCGGTTGAATGAAAAACTGTTTTTT
>-|-|TRBJ2-3|TRBV7-2
CASSRRSVTDTQYF
TGTGCCAGCAGTCGGAGATCAGTCACAGATACGCAGTATTTT
>TRBD1|few|TRBJ1-6|TRBV6-2/TRBV6-3
CASSYNHRGNNSPLHF
TGTGCCAGCAGTTACAACCACAGGGGCAACAATTCACCCCTCCACTTT